The rows below give T cell receptor beta chains drawn from one sample of a study of cytomegalovirus exposure and HLA in healthy donors. TCRdb keeps only in-frame clones here, not all; method: immunoSEQ multiplex PCR. The sample has 260,000 or so clones; less than 95% are singletons. The sequenced sample consisted of PBMCs. The receptors stem from a woman aged 30 to 39 in good health and CMV-seronegative. Both conserved end residues are part of each CDR3. Each record gives: D gene, J gene, V gene, clone size, CDR3 protein, CDR3 DNA. A D gene is named only where the DNA matches it firmly. Clone size is not always given. Where it is, it says once, few, many or a class for expanded clones.

d_call: TRBD2; j_call: TRBJ2-1; v_call: TRBV2; clone_size: .; cdr3_aa: CASSRRLAGDNEQFF; cdr3_nt: TGTGCCAGCAGTCGCAGACTAGCGGGGGACAATGAGCAGTTCTTC
d_call: .; j_call: TRBJ1-2; v_call: TRBV6-1; clone_size: .; cdr3_aa: CASSESSGITGYTF; cdr3_nt: TGTGCCAGCAGTGAAAGTTCAGGGATTACGGGCTACACCTTC
d_call: TRBD2; j_call: TRBJ2-5; v_call: TRBV9; clone_size: .; cdr3_aa: CASSVLSGSGETQYF; cdr3_nt: TGTGCCAGCAGCGTGCTTAGCGGGAGTGGAGAGACCCAGTACTTC
d_call: TRBD1; j_call: TRBJ1-2; v_call: TRBV27; clone_size: .; cdr3_aa: CASSVLGDRAESGYTF; cdr3_nt: TGTGCCAGCAGTGTCCTGGGAGACAGGGCAGAATCTGGCTACACCTTC
d_call: .; j_call: TRBJ2-1; v_call: TRBV28; clone_size: .; cdr3_aa: CASNPIVGRDTYNEQFF; cdr3_nt: TGTGCCAGCAATCCGATTGTGGGGCGGGATACCTACAATGAGCAGTTCTTC
d_call: .; j_call: TRBJ2-2; v_call: TRBV7-9; clone_size: .; cdr3_aa: CASSLTGELFF; cdr3_nt: TGTGCCAGCAGCCTCACCGGGGAGCTGTTTTTT
d_call: TRBD1; j_call: TRBJ1-1; v_call: TRBV19; clone_size: .; cdr3_aa: CASSMGTGRAFEAFF; cdr3_nt: TGTGCCAGTAGTATGGGGACAGGGAGGGCCTTCGAAGCTTTCTTT
d_call: .; j_call: TRBJ2-5; v_call: TRBV6-5; clone_size: once; cdr3_aa: CASSYSVGQETQYF; cdr3_nt: TGTGCCAGCAGTTACTCGGTCGGACAAGAGACCCAGTACTTC
d_call: .; j_call: TRBJ2-3; v_call: TRBV7-2; clone_size: .; cdr3_aa: CASSLVGSDTQYF; cdr3_nt: TGTGCCAGCAGCTTAGTGGGATCAGATACGCAGTATTTT
d_call: .; j_call: TRBJ2-6; v_call: TRBV6-6; clone_size: .; cdr3_aa: CAIRGPESSGANVLTF; cdr3_nt: TGTGCCATCAGGGGACCAGAGAGCTCTGGGGCCAACGTCCTGACTTTC
d_call: TRBD2; j_call: TRBJ2-7; v_call: TRBV28; clone_size: .; cdr3_aa: CASSPRTSGSFYEQYF; cdr3_nt: TGTGCCAGCAGTCCCCGGACTAGCGGGAGCTTCTACGAGCAGTACTTC
d_call: TRBD1; j_call: TRBJ2-1; v_call: TRBV7-2; clone_size: .; cdr3_aa: CASSPHRGQYNEQFF; cdr3_nt: TGTGCCAGCAGCCCGCACAGGGGCCAGTACAATGAGCAGTTCTTC
d_call: .; j_call: TRBJ2-7; v_call: TRBV9; clone_size: once; cdr3_aa: CASSGTFPYEQYF; cdr3_nt: TGTGCCAGCAGCGGGACTTTTCCTTACGAGCAGTACTTC
d_call: .; j_call: TRBJ1-2; v_call: TRBV20-1; clone_size: .; cdr3_aa: CSARGDYGYTF; cdr3_nt: TGCAGTGCTAGAGGGGACTATGGCTACACCTTC
d_call: .; j_call: TRBJ1-4; v_call: TRBV18; clone_size: .; cdr3_aa: CASSPLERATNEKLFF; cdr3_nt: TGTGCCAGCTCACCCCTAGAAAGGGCAACTAATGAAAAACTGTTTTTT
d_call: TRBD1; j_call: TRBJ2-7; v_call: TRBV29-1; clone_size: .; cdr3_aa: CSVEGDRAYEQYF; cdr3_nt: TGCAGCGTTGAAGGGGACAGGGCCTACGAGCAGTACTTC
d_call: TRBD2; j_call: TRBJ2-7; v_call: TRBV6-4; clone_size: .; cdr3_aa: CASSDSIPTSGRYEQYF; cdr3_nt: TGTGCCAGCAGTGACTCGATCCCGACTAGCGGGAGGTACGAGCAGTACTTC
d_call: TRBD1; j_call: TRBJ2-7; v_call: TRBV7-6; clone_size: .; cdr3_aa: CASSLTTGGSYEQYF; cdr3_nt: TGTGCCAGCAGCTTAACGACAGGGGGGTCCTACGAGCAGTACTTC
d_call: .; j_call: TRBJ1-2; v_call: TRBV7-2; clone_size: .; cdr3_aa: CASSLVPGVGDGYTF; cdr3_nt: TGTGCCAGCAGCTTAGTCCCCGGGGTTGGAGATGGCTACACCTTC
d_call: TRBD1; j_call: TRBJ2-7; v_call: TRBV15; clone_size: .; cdr3_aa: CATSGLRTGSSYEQYF; cdr3_nt: TGTGCCACCAGCGGACTTCGGACAGGCAGCTCCTACGAGCAGTACTTC
d_call: TRBD2; j_call: TRBJ2-7; v_call: TRBV7-9; clone_size: once; cdr3_aa: CASSLGQLTSGRIYEQYF; cdr3_nt: TGTGCCAGCAGCTTGGGACAGTTGACTAGCGGGAGAATTTACGAGCAGTACTTC
d_call: .; j_call: TRBJ2-7; v_call: TRBV7-9; clone_size: .; cdr3_aa: CASEAGAGAGSYEQYF; cdr3_nt: TGTGCCAGCGAAGCCGGCGCGGGGGCTGGCTCCTACGAGCAGTACTTC
d_call: TRBD2; j_call: TRBJ2-3; v_call: TRBV7-9; clone_size: .; cdr3_aa: CASRDGTSRTDTQYF; cdr3_nt: TGTGCCAGCAGGGATGGGACTAGCCGCACAGATACGCAGTATTTT
d_call: .; j_call: TRBJ1-2; v_call: TRBV5-8; clone_size: .; cdr3_aa: CASSFKGGYYGYTF; cdr3_nt: TGTGCCAGCAGCTTCAAAGGGGGTTACTATGGCTACACCTTC
d_call: .; j_call: TRBJ2-7; v_call: TRBV11-2; clone_size: .; cdr3_aa: CASSLGGRSSYEQYF; cdr3_nt: TGTGCCAGCAGCCTAGGGGGGAGGAGCTCCTACGAGCAGTACTTC
d_call: TRBD1; j_call: TRBJ1-1; v_call: TRBV7-2; clone_size: .; cdr3_aa: CASSTRTGNTEAFF; cdr3_nt: TGTGCCAGCAGCACCAGGACAGGGAACACTGAAGCTTTCTTT
d_call: .; j_call: TRBJ1-2; v_call: TRBV27; clone_size: .; cdr3_aa: CASSLRSAGYGYTF; cdr3_nt: TGTGCCAGCAGTCTCAGGTCAGCGGGCTATGGCTACACCTTC
d_call: .; j_call: TRBJ2-3; v_call: TRBV6-6; clone_size: .; cdr3_aa: CASSYRNLRRDDTQYF; cdr3_nt: TGTGCCAGCAGTTACCGGAATTTAAGGAGGGATGATACGCAGTATTTT
d_call: .; j_call: TRBJ2-7; v_call: TRBV7-9; clone_size: .; cdr3_aa: CASSLEGVTYEQYF; cdr3_nt: TGTGCCAGCAGCTTAGAAGGGGTAACCTACGAGCAGTACTTC
d_call: .; j_call: TRBJ1-2; v_call: TRBV11-3; clone_size: .; cdr3_aa: CASSSRENYGYTF; cdr3_nt: TGTGCCAGCAGCTCCAGGGAAAACTATGGCTACACCTTC
d_call: .; j_call: TRBJ2-7; v_call: TRBV18; clone_size: .; cdr3_aa: CASSEFSPRVARDEQYF; cdr3_nt: TGTGCCAGCTCTGAGTTTTCACCCCGGGTCGCCCGTGACGAGCAGTACTTC
d_call: .; j_call: TRBJ2-7; v_call: TRBV13; clone_size: .; cdr3_aa: CASSLAPDYEQYF; cdr3_nt: TGTGCCAGCAGCTTAGCCCCTGACTACGAGCAGTACTTC
d_call: TRBD2; j_call: TRBJ2-7; v_call: TRBV18; clone_size: .; cdr3_aa: CASSPGTSGASSYEQYF; cdr3_nt: TGTGCCAGCTCACCAGGGACTAGCGGGGCGAGCTCCTACGAGCAGTACTTC
d_call: .; j_call: TRBJ1-3; v_call: TRBV27; clone_size: .; cdr3_aa: CASSARGVSGNTIYF; cdr3_nt: TGTGCCAGCAGTGCCCGCGGGGTATCTGGAAACACCATATATTTT
d_call: .; j_call: TRBJ2-7; v_call: TRBV6-6; clone_size: .; cdr3_aa: CASSLDGVNEQYF; cdr3_nt: TGTGCCAGCAGCCTGGACGGAGTCAACGAGCAGTACTTC
d_call: .; j_call: TRBJ1-2; v_call: TRBV11-2; clone_size: .; cdr3_aa: CASSLVPARHLNYGYTF; cdr3_nt: TGTGCCAGCAGCTTAGTCCCGGCCAGACACTTAAACTATGGCTACACCTTC
d_call: TRBD1; j_call: TRBJ1-2; v_call: TRBV28; clone_size: .; cdr3_aa: CASSSLPGTGGGYTF; cdr3_nt: TGTGCCAGCAGTTCATTACCCGGGACAGGGGGTGGCTACACCTTC
d_call: .; j_call: TRBJ1-4; v_call: TRBV9; clone_size: .; cdr3_aa: CASSVTIGLGEKLFF; cdr3_nt: TGTGCCAGCAGCGTAACCATCGGACTGGGTGAAAAACTGTTTTTT
d_call: .; j_call: TRBJ2-1; v_call: TRBV18; clone_size: .; cdr3_aa: CASSLGLNNEQFF; cdr3_nt: TGTGCCAGCTCATTAGGACTAAACAATGAGCAGTTCTTC
d_call: .; j_call: TRBJ1-5; v_call: TRBV28; clone_size: .; cdr3_aa: CASSSSHPQHF; cdr3_nt: TGTGCCAGCAGCTCCTCCCATCCCCAGCATTTT
d_call: TRBD1; j_call: TRBJ2-7; v_call: TRBV28; clone_size: .; cdr3_aa: CASSPTGGVEQYF; cdr3_nt: TGTGCCAGCAGTCCCACAGGGGGCGTCGAGCAGTACTTC
d_call: .; j_call: TRBJ2-6; v_call: TRBV28; clone_size: .; cdr3_aa: CASSFRSGANVLTF; cdr3_nt: TGTGCCAGCAGTTTCAGATCTGGGGCCAACGTCCTGACTTTC
d_call: .; j_call: TRBJ2-7; v_call: TRBV7-3; clone_size: .; cdr3_aa: CASSLNPDTSYEQYF; cdr3_nt: TGTGCCAGCAGCTTAAATCCGGACACCTCCTACGAGCAGTACTTC
d_call: .; j_call: TRBJ1-1; v_call: TRBV4-1; clone_size: .; cdr3_aa: CASSQDREAFF; cdr3_nt: TGCGCCAGCAGCCAGGACCGGGAAGCTTTCTTT
d_call: TRBD1; j_call: TRBJ2-5; v_call: TRBV27; clone_size: once; cdr3_aa: CASGSSGTGLFRTQYF; cdr3_nt: TGTGCCAGCGGTTCGTCTGGGACAGGATTATTTCGGACCCAGTACTTC
d_call: .; j_call: TRBJ2-7; v_call: TRBV27; clone_size: once; cdr3_aa: CASSSPPGGRAYEQYF; cdr3_nt: TGTGCCAGCAGTTCCCCACCCGGGGGGCGGGCCTACGAGCAGTACTTC
d_call: .; j_call: TRBJ2-1; v_call: TRBV4-3; clone_size: .; cdr3_aa: CASSHRGHGEQFF; cdr3_nt: TGCGCCAGCAGCCACCGGGGCCATGGGGAGCAGTTCTTC
d_call: TRBD1; j_call: TRBJ2-7; v_call: TRBV18; clone_size: .; cdr3_aa: CASSSEKGQGTYEQYF; cdr3_nt: TGTGCCAGCTCTTCCGAAAAGGGACAGGGAACCTACGAGCAGTACTTC
d_call: .; j_call: TRBJ2-4; v_call: TRBV5-4; clone_size: .; cdr3_aa: CASSLGTAQGIQYF; cdr3_nt: TGTGCCAGCAGCTTAGGAACAGCCCAGGGCATTCAGTACTTC
d_call: .; j_call: TRBJ2-5; v_call: TRBV6-5; clone_size: .; cdr3_aa: CASSYAQETQYF; cdr3_nt: TGTGCCAGCAGTTACGCCCAAGAGACCCAGTACTTC
d_call: TRBD2; j_call: TRBJ2-7; v_call: TRBV4-3; clone_size: .; cdr3_aa: CASSHWTSGRHDSYEQYF; cdr3_nt: TGCGCCAGCAGCCACTGGACTAGCGGGAGGCACGACTCCTACGAGCAGTACTTC
d_call: .; j_call: TRBJ1-3; v_call: TRBV11-2; clone_size: .; cdr3_aa: CASSLASLPRAGAGNTIYF; cdr3_nt: TGTGCCAGCAGCTTAGCGTCGCTGCCCCGGGCAGGGGCTGGAAACACCATATATTTT
d_call: .; j_call: TRBJ2-1; v_call: TRBV2; clone_size: once; cdr3_aa: CASRMGADEQFF; cdr3_nt: TGTGCCAGCAGAATGGGGGCGGATGAGCAGTTCTTC